This T cell receptor (beta chain) was captured by sequencing in a study of cytomegalovirus exposure and HLA in healthy donors. The V gene lost 0 bases and the J gene lost 4 bases, with 21 bases spanning the gap. The V gene's germline CDR1 is SEHNR and CDR2 FQNEAQ (reference sequence). The CDR3 is 18 amino acids. Sequenced by immunoSEQ multiplex PCR; TCRdb stores in-frame clones only, minus some. The sample has approximately 120,000 clones, roughly nine tenths seen once. Sequenced: PBMCs. The source of this sequence is a woman younger than 30 in good health and CMV-seronegative. The rearrangement joins TRBV7-9 to TRBJ2-5; no reliable D call. This chain's CDR3 is CASSLASLTIPPRETQYF. The CDR3, as DNA: TGTGCCAGCAGCTTAGCGAGTCTTACAATCCCACCTAGAGAGACCCAGTACTTC.